The 6 T cell receptor beta chains listed next were all sequenced from one sample in a study of T cell responses to AZD1222 COVID-19 vaccine. Generated by immunoSEQ multiplex PCR, the TCRdb table keeps only in-frame clones and is missing some. The sample has 140,000 to 150,000 clones; 85% to 95% are singletons. The specimen was peripheral blood, collected after recovery from COVID-19. Source of these receptors: an adult who had recovered from COVID-19.

This chain joins TRBV4-1 and TRBJ1-1, with D maybe TRBD1 (5 bases). Germline CDR1 and CDR2: MGHRA and YSYEKL. The ends were cut back, 3 bases at V and 1 base at J, with 9 bases in the middle. The CDR3 spans 14 residues. This CDR3 is CASSQTDRNTEAFF. The CDR3 bases are TGCGCCAGCAGCCAGACCGACAGGAACACTGAAGCTTTCTTT.

The V and J genes are TRBV18 and TRBJ2-7, with TRBD1 identical over 10 bases. The germline gives CDR1 KGHSH, CDR2 LQKENI. This CDR3 comprises 17 residues. The junction had 11 bases not matched to a gene; V was cut back by 6 bases and J by 0 bases. The CDR3 DNA is TGTGCCAGCTCCCCTGGACAGGGGGGTCCATCCTCCTACGAGCAGTACTTC. Translating gives CASSPGQGGPSSYEQYF.

The rearrangement uses TRBV10-3 and TRBJ1-4, with D perhaps matching TRBD1 (6 bases). The V gene's germline CDR1 is ENHRY and CDR2 SYGVKD. The CDR3 spans 11 residues. The V and J ends lost 9 bases and 7 bases respectively, with 9 bases between them. The CDR3 nucleotides are TGTGCCATATTACAGGGTGAAAAACTGTTTTTT. Protein: CAILQGEKLFF.

CDR3 residues: CASSPFPVTGGDQPQHF. The CDR3 DNA reads as TGTGCCAGCAGTCCATTCCCCGTTACAGGGGGCGATCAGCCCCAGCATTTT. This chain uses TRBV6-6 with TRBJ1-5, with 9 bases lining up with TRBD1. Trimming took 5 bases from V and 5 from J; bases not matched to a gene: 13. Germline CDR1 reads MNHNY; CDR2 reads SVGAGI (reference sequence). The CDR3 is 17 amino acids.

The sample holds one count of this clone. The chain is built from TRBV27 and TRBJ2-5; weak D call: TRBD1 (5 bases). With 0 bases removed from V and 6 bases from J, the gap between germline ends came to 11 bases. CDR3 length: 14 amino acids. Germline assignment: CDR1 MNHEY and CDR2 SMNVEV (reference sequence). The CDR3 spells CASSLSGHGQTQYF. The CDR3 coding sequence is TGTGCCAGCAGTTTATCAGGACACGGGCAGACCCAGTACTTC.

J is TRBJ2-5 and V is TRBV6-6; D unresolved. Per the germline V gene, CDR1 is MNHNY and CDR2 is SVGAGI (reference sequence). The CDR3 is 15 amino acids. V was trimmed by 5 bases and J by 5 bases, leaving 18 bases between them. CDR3 sequence: CASSQTPKGAETQYF. The CDR3 coding sequence is TGTGCCAGCAGTCAGACCCCGAAGGGCGCGGAGACCCAGTACTTC.